This T cell receptor (beta chain) appears in the sequencing data of a study of blood T cell dynamics during melanoma immunotherapy. In the study overall: Standard first-line treatment here was pembrolizumab or nivolumab plus ipilimumab in metastatic melanoma.

The germline V gene encodes CDR1 SGHAT and CDR2 FQNNGV. The CDR3 is 15 amino acids. Trimming cost V 2 bases and J 0 bases, with 10 bases left between them. DNA loading was fixed at around 0.35 ug for all bulk PBMC samples. Measured with immunoSEQ multiplex PCR; TCRdb has only the in-frame clones, and not every one. The repertoire has about 15,000 clones, 70% to 90% of them found once; the top ten carry 7.8%. Indicated time point: week 3, after first cycle of checkpoint inhibitor. The material was blood, obtained from a patient treated with checkpoint blockade. The rearrangement joins TRBV11-2 to TRBJ1-1; D call uncertain. This TCR came from a human donor with melanoma. CDR3 nucleotide sequence: TGTGCCAGCAGCTTAATAGGGCTGGTGAACACTGAAGCTTTCTTT. It yields the protein CASSLIGLVNTEAFF.